The 23 T cell receptor beta chains below come from one sample, sequenced in a study of shared clonotypes between healthy human individuals. Data came from immunoSEQ multiplex PCR; TCRdb stores just in-frame clones and leaves some out. The profile shows 700,000 or so clones, roughly 70% of them singletons. Sample: memory CD4+ T cells sorted from blood. Subset reported: CD45RA-negative fraction. Every receptor here comes from a woman between 25 and 40 years old in good health.

The chain couples TRBV10-1 to TRBJ2-1; D possibly corresponds to TRBD1 (6 bases). Germline V gene lookup returns CDR1 WNHNN and CDR2 SYGVQD (reference sequence). Trimming shortened V by 6 bases and J by 5 bases, and 14 bases separated the two germline ends. The CDR3 has 14 amino acids. CDR3 sequence (DNA): TGCGCCAGCAGCGCCTCGGACAGAAACAATGAGCAGTTCTTC. Residues: CASSASDRNNEQFF.

The V gene is TRBV11-1, the J gene TRBJ1-2; 11 positions match TRBD1. CDR1 and CDR2 (germline): SGHAT, FQDESV (reference sequence). CDR3 length equals 16 residues. After removal of 5 bases from V and 4 bases from J, the junction contained 9 bases not matched to a gene. CDR3 in amino acids: CASSPGTGGDSYGYTF. CDR3 sequence (DNA): TGTGCCAGCAGCCCCGGGACAGGGGGTGATTCCTATGGCTACACCTTC.

This chain links TRBV7-2 with TRBJ2-7; D is ambiguous. V dropped 2 bases and J dropped 6 bases, with 14 bases sitting between them. Germline V gene data show CDR1 as SGHTA and CDR2 as FQGNSA. This CDR3 is built from 14 residues. CDR3 sequence reads: CASSLSEGSLEQYF. The DNA for the CDR3 is TGTGCCAGCAGCTTATCAGAAGGGTCGCTCGAGCAGTACTTC.

As to this clone: A read error is the likely source, as a far larger clone sits one nucleotide away. Additional DNA sequences in this sample encode the identical CDR3. The chain uses TRBV28 and TRBJ2-1; 7 bases are shared with TRBD2. This CDR3 has 17 amino acids. Germline CDR1 reads MDHEN; CDR2 reads SYDVKM. The CDR3 protein is CASSFSWGGGTLNEQFF. The CDR3 coding sequence is TGTGCCAGCAGTTTCTCCTGGGGCGGGGGTACCCTCAATGAACAGTTCTTC.

With respect to this clone: A much bigger clone sits one base away, suggesting this may be a read error. Other nucleotide sequences from this sample produce the same CDR3. V gene TRBV2 combines with J gene TRBJ2-7; 7 nucleotides match TRBD1. Germline CDR1 SNHLY, CDR2 FYNNEI. The CDR3 spans 12 residues. V lost 6 bases, J lost 2 bases, and 1 base stayed unmatched. CDR3 loop: CASRGQTYEQYF. DNA of the CDR3: TGTGCCAGCAGGGGACAGACCTACGAGCAGTACTTC.

Turning to this clone: The sample carries other DNA sequences with the same CDR3. The chain has TRBV20-1 and TRBJ2-5; D unresolved. Germline values: CDR1 DFQATT, CDR2 SNEGSKA (reference sequence). CDR3 length equals 10 residues. The V end was cut by 3 bases, the J end by 3 bases, with 2 bases between. The DNA of the CDR3 is TGCAGTGCTAGGGAAGAGACCCAGTACTTC. As protein: CSAREETQYF.

This clone was seen once. This CDR3 is CASKGQVSYNEQFF. Here the CDR3 DNA reads TGTGCCAGCAAGGGACAGGTATCCTACAATGAGCAGTTCTTC. This chain links TRBV5-4 with TRBJ2-1; TRBD1 matches 8 bases. Germline assignment: CDR1 SGHNT and CDR2 YYREEE (reference sequence). CDR3 size: 14 residues. V shed 6 bases and J 1 base; nucleotides not matched to a gene: 3.

J is TRBJ1-2 and V is TRBV5-1; the D gene is possibly TRBD1 (6 bases). Per germline, CDR1 SGHRS and CDR2 YFSETQ. V lost 3 bases and J 0 bases, leaving 18 bases between the germline ends. CDR3 length: 17 amino acids. CDR3 sequence: CASSSQGSGRANYGYTF. The CDR3 DNA reads TGCGCCAGCAGCTCACAGGGCTCTGGGAGGGCTAACTATGGCTACACCTTC.

The chain combines TRBV5-4 with TRBJ2-1, with TRBD2 matching 11 bases. Germline V gene sequence: CDR1 SGHNT, CDR2 YYREEE (reference sequence). Trimming removed 4 bases from V and 7 bases from J; junction bases left unmatched: 7. The CDR3 sequence is 15 residues long. The CDR3 reads CASSDTSGSGNEQFF. The CDR3 DNA reads as TGTGCCAGCAGCGACACTAGCGGGAGTGGTAATGAGCAGTTCTTC.

The V and J genes are TRBV6-5 and TRBJ2-5; the match to TRBD1 covers 8 bases. This CDR3 spans 14 amino acids. Germline values: CDR1 MNHEY, CDR2 SVGAGI. Trimming removed 4 bases from V and 9 bases from J; junction bases left unmatched: 10. The CDR3, as DNA: TGTGCCAGCAGTTCTCCAGGACAGGGTGGGTCCCAGTACTTC. Amino acid sequence: CASSSPGQGGSQYF.

This clone was detected only a few times. J is TRBJ2-5 and V is TRBV30, with TRBD2 as a possible D gene (5 bases). The J call may not be correct, given that the DNA end is closer to TRBJ2-7. Germline V gene sequence: CDR1 GTSNPN, CDR2 SVGIG (reference sequence). The CDR3 covers 12 residues. The CDR3 sequence is CAWSGMRYEQYF. CDR3 nucleotides: TGTGCCTGGAGCGGGATGCGCTACGAGCAGTACTTC.

In DNA, the CDR3 is TGTGCCAGCTCACTATGGGGACAGAGCAATCAGCCCCAGCATTTT. This translates into CASSLWGQSNQPQHF. The gene calls are TRBV18 and TRBJ1-5, with 7 bases identical to TRBD1. The CDR3 is 15 amino acids. V dropped 4 bases and J dropped 1; count of bases not matched to a gene: 4. Germline-derived CDR1 and CDR2 are KGHSH and LQKENI.

The chain combines TRBV7-8 with TRBJ1-2, with D unclear. V was trimmed by 5 bases and J by 7 bases, leaving 14 bases between them. The CDR3 runs to 13 residues. The germline V gene encodes CDR1 SGHVS and CDR2 FQNEAQ. CDR3 DNA sequence: TGTGCCAGCAGCCCCCGGACTAGTGTTGGCTACACCTTC. This encodes CASSPRTSVGYTF. The full variable domain, rest sourced from reference TRBV7-8 and TRBJ1-2, is GAGVSQSPRYKVAKRGQDVALRCDPISGHVSLFWYQQALGQGPEFLTYFQNEAQLDKSGLPSDRFFAERPEGSVSTLKIQRTQQEDSAVYLCASSPRTSVGYTFGSGTRLTVV.

The chain couples TRBV10-1 to TRBJ1-1; unclear D gene. This CDR3 has 14 amino acids. Germline V gene lookup returns CDR1 WNHNN and CDR2 SYGVQD (reference sequence). The V and J ends lost 0 bases and 5 bases respectively, with 10 bases between them. The CDR3 coding sequence is TGCGCCAGCAGTGAGTCGGCCAGAGGGACTGAAGCTTTCTTT. This gives the protein CASSESARGTEAFF.

The J gene is TRBJ2-2, the V gene TRBV30, with D possibly being TRBD1 (6 bases). This CDR3 is 14 amino acids long. V was pared by 4 bases and J by 1 base, with 10 bases between. The germline CDR1 and CDR2 sequences are GTSNPN and SVGIG (reference sequence). The CDR3 DNA reads TGTGCCTGGATCAGGGGCCGGAACACCGGGGAGCTGTTTTTT. Its translation: CAWIRGRNTGELFF.

V and J are TRBV5-1 and TRBJ1-2; tentative D call: TRBD1 (5 bases). Germline values: CDR1 SGHRS, CDR2 YFSETQ. V shed 4 bases and J shed 0 bases, with 10 bases lying between them. The CDR3 extends over 14 amino acids. Here the CDR3 reads CASSAGDANYGYTF. As DNA, the CDR3 is TGCGCCAGCAGCGCCGGGGACGCTAACTATGGCTACACCTTC.

Regarding this clone: Being one base from a much bigger clone, this may be a read error. The CDR3 loop reads CASSLAGTGELFF. The CDR3 DNA reads as TGTGCCAGCAGCTTGGCGGGCACCGGGGAGCTGTTTTTT. The V gene is TRBV5-6, the J gene TRBJ2-2, with D unclear. Germline CDR1 reads SGHDT; CDR2 reads YYEEEE. Trimming shortened V by 0 bases and J by 4 bases, and 4 bases separated the two germline ends. The CDR3 runs 13 residues. The full variable domain, with the rest looked up from reference TRBV5-6 and TRBJ2-2, is DAGVTQSPTHLIKTRGQQVTLRCSPKSGHDTVSWYQQALGQGPQFIFQYYEEEERQRGNFPDRFSGHQFPNYSSELNVNALLLGDSALYLCASSLAGTGELFFGEGSRLTVL.

In nucleotides, the CDR3 is TGTGCCAGCAGTTCACTAGCGGGAGGACGCGAGCAGTACTTC. Translated: CASSSLAGGREQYF. The chain has TRBV27 and TRBJ2-7, with 12 bases fitting TRBD2. The CDR3 totals 14 residues. Germline CDR1 and CDR2: MNHEY and SMNVEV (reference sequence). J was trimmed by 6 bases and V by 4 bases; bases with no gene match: 4.

This clone appeared a single time. J is TRBJ2-1 and V is TRBV2, with 7 bases matching TRBD2. CDR1 and CDR2 (germline): SNHLY, FYNNEI. This CDR3 is 15 amino acids long. J gave up 7 bases and V 0 bases, and 6 bases lay outside the gene matches. CDR3 coding DNA: TGTGCCAGCAGTGAAGCCCGGACTAGTCGAAATGAGCAGTTCTTC. It codes for CASSEARTSRNEQFF.

The rearrangement joins TRBV6-5 to TRBJ2-7, with 7 bases lining up with TRBD2. V shed 2 bases, J shed 0 bases, and the junction held 7 bases outside the gene matches. Germline V CDR1 and CDR2: MNHEY, SVGAGI. CDR3 length: 16 residues. The CDR3 loop is CASSYTSLADSYEQYF. The CDR3 DNA follows: TGTGCCAGCAGTTACACCTCCCTAGCGGACTCCTACGAGCAGTACTTC.

The gene calls are TRBV10-1 and TRBJ1-1; D is undetermined. The germline gives CDR1 WNHNN, CDR2 SYGVQD (reference sequence). This CDR3 comprises 12 residues. The germline V and J ends were trimmed by 2 bases and 3 bases, with 4 bases remaining between them. CDR3 sequence (DNA): TGCGCCAGCAGTGAGGGACACACTGAAGCTTTCTTT. Translated, it gives CASSEGHTEAFF.

This clone was found a few times. The chain joins TRBV6-5 to TRBJ1-2, with D possibly matching TRBD1 (5 bases). Trimming removed 2 bases from V and 4 bases from J, with 11 bases in between. This CDR3 region has 14 residues. From germline, CDR1 is MNHEY and CDR2 SVGAGI. The CDR3 nucleotides are TGTGCCAGCAGTTACGATGGGGGGATCTATGGCTACACCTTC. The encoded protein is CASSYDGGIYGYTF.

The rearrangement joins TRBV9 to TRBJ2-7, with a weak D call TRBD2 (5 bases). The CDR3 contains 13 residues. The germline V gene has CDR1 SGDLS and CDR2 YYNGEE. Trimming left V 3 bases short and J 0 bases short, with 7 bases between. This CDR3 is CASSDGSSYEQYF. CDR3 nucleotide sequence: TGTGCCAGCAGCGATGGGAGCTCCTACGAGCAGTACTTC.